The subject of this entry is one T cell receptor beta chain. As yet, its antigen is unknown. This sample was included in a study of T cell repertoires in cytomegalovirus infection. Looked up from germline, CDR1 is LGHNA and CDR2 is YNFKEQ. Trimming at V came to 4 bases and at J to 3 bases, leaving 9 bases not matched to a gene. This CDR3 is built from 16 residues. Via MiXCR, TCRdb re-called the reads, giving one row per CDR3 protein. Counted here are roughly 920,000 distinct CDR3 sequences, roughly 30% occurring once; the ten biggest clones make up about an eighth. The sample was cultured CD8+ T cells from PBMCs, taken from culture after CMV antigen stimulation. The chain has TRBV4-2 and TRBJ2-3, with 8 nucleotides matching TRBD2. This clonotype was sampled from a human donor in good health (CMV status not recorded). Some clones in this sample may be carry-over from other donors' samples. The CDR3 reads CASSLNGGGVTDTQYF. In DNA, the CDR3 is TGTGCCAGCAGCCTGAACGGGGGGGGGGTGACAGATACGCAGTATTTT.